A selection of T cell receptor beta chains follows, all from one sample in a study of cytomegalovirus exposure and HLA in healthy donors. The data were produced by immunoSEQ multiplex PCR, yet TCRdb's version contains in-frame clones alone and is incomplete. The sample shows about 200,000 clones, roughly 90% of them seen only once. What was sequenced was PBMCs. All receptors come from a young woman in good health and CMV-seronegative. Both conserved end residues are part of each CDR3. Fields, in order: J gene, clone size, D gene, V gene, CDR3 length, CDR3 DNA, CDR3 protein. The D gene is left open where the match is weak. Size is stated for part of the rows, as once, few or many counts, or as a class when the clone is expanded.

j_call: TRBJ2-1
clone_size: -
d_call: TRBD2
v_call: TRBV18
cdr3_length: 18
cdr3_nt: TGTGCCAGCTCACGATACTCCGGGACTAGCGGGAGTATCTATGAGCAGTTCTTC
cdr3_aa: CASSRYSGTSGSIYEQFF

j_call: TRBJ1-5
clone_size: -
d_call: -
v_call: TRBV7-9
cdr3_length: 12
cdr3_nt: TGTGCCAGCAGCTTACCAGGTCAGCCCCAGCATTTT
cdr3_aa: CASSLPGQPQHF

j_call: TRBJ1-1
clone_size: -
d_call: -
v_call: TRBV21-1
cdr3_length: 12
cdr3_nt: TGTGCCAGCAGCGACAGGGCGGCTGAAGCTTTCTTT
cdr3_aa: CASSDRAAEAFF

j_call: TRBJ2-3
clone_size: -
d_call: -
v_call: TRBV5-4
cdr3_length: 13
cdr3_nt: TGTGCCAGCAGTTCCGACTCCACAGATACGCAGTATTTT
cdr3_aa: CASSSDSTDTQYF

j_call: TRBJ1-4
clone_size: few
d_call: TRBD1
v_call: TRBV28
cdr3_length: 12
cdr3_nt: TGTGCCAGCAGTTTAAACAGGGGGCGAAGTTTTTTT
cdr3_aa: CASSLNRGRSFF

j_call: TRBJ2-3
clone_size: -
d_call: TRBD2
v_call: TRBV27
cdr3_length: 14
cdr3_nt: TGTGCCAGCAGAGCGGGAGTCATCACAGATACGCAGTATTTT
cdr3_aa: CASRAGVITDTQYF

j_call: TRBJ1-1
clone_size: -
d_call: TRBD1
v_call: TRBV5-4
cdr3_length: 15
cdr3_nt: TGTGCCAGCAGCTCCTCGGACAGGGGGCACACTGAAGCTTTCTTT
cdr3_aa: CASSSSDRGHTEAFF

j_call: TRBJ2-2
clone_size: -
d_call: TRBD1
v_call: TRBV18
cdr3_length: 15
cdr3_nt: TGTGCCAGCTCACCACTATCAGGGGGCACCGGGGAGCTGTTTTTT
cdr3_aa: CASSPLSGGTGELFF

j_call: TRBJ2-3
clone_size: -
d_call: TRBD2
v_call: TRBV19
cdr3_length: 14
cdr3_nt: TGTGCCAGTACAACGCCCGGGAGGGTCGGATCGCAGTATTTT
cdr3_aa: CASTTPGRVGSQYF

j_call: TRBJ2-2
clone_size: few
d_call: TRBD2
v_call: TRBV2
cdr3_length: 15
cdr3_nt: TGTGCCAGGGGGGGGACTAGCGGCTACACCGGGGAGCTGTTTTTT
cdr3_aa: CARGGTSGYTGELFF

j_call: TRBJ2-1
clone_size: -
d_call: TRBD1
v_call: TRBV13
cdr3_length: 15
cdr3_nt: TGTGCCAGCAGCGTAGACAGGGGTTCCTACAATGAGCAGTTCTTC
cdr3_aa: CASSVDRGSYNEQFF

j_call: TRBJ2-3
clone_size: -
d_call: -
v_call: TRBV5-6
cdr3_length: 16
cdr3_nt: TGTGCCAGCAGCTTGGGACAGTTAGCTAGCACAGATACGCAGTATTTT
cdr3_aa: CASSLGQLASTDTQYF

j_call: TRBJ1-2
clone_size: -
d_call: TRBD1
v_call: TRBV28
cdr3_length: 12
cdr3_nt: TGTGCCAGCACCTCGGGGACAGGGGACTACACCTTC
cdr3_aa: CASTSGTGDYTF

j_call: TRBJ2-7
clone_size: -
d_call: TRBD1
v_call: TRBV6-6
cdr3_length: 15
cdr3_nt: TGTGCCAGCAGTTACGGTGGACAGGGGGTGGACGAGCAGTACTTC
cdr3_aa: CASSYGGQGVDEQYF

j_call: TRBJ2-7
clone_size: -
d_call: TRBD1
v_call: TRBV6-5
cdr3_length: 14
cdr3_nt: TGTGCCAGCAGCCGACAGGGGGCGGGTCACGAGCAGTACTTC
cdr3_aa: CASSRQGAGHEQYF

j_call: TRBJ1-5
clone_size: -
d_call: TRBD1
v_call: TRBV13
cdr3_length: 15
cdr3_nt: TGTGCCATCCGGGACAGGGGTTTGAGCAATCAGCCCCAGCATTTT
cdr3_aa: CAIRDRGLSNQPQHF

j_call: TRBJ1-3
clone_size: once
d_call: -
v_call: TRBV28
cdr3_length: 16
cdr3_nt: TGTGCCAGCAGCCCCCCGACAGTTTATGCTGGAAACACCATATATTTT
cdr3_aa: CASSPPTVYAGNTIYF

j_call: TRBJ2-1
clone_size: few
d_call: TRBD2
v_call: TRBV6-6
cdr3_length: 14
cdr3_nt: TGTGCCAGCAGATACCGAGCGGGGGAGGGGGAGCAGTTCTTC
cdr3_aa: CASRYRAGEGEQFF

j_call: TRBJ1-2
clone_size: -
d_call: -
v_call: TRBV5-1
cdr3_length: 13
cdr3_nt: TGCGCCAGCAGCCCCGACATGAACTATGGCTACACCTTC
cdr3_aa: CASSPDMNYGYTF

j_call: TRBJ2-1
clone_size: -
d_call: TRBD2
v_call: TRBV6-6
cdr3_length: 15
cdr3_nt: TGTGCCAGCAGTTCGGGGCTAGCGGGGCACAATGAGCAGTTCTTC
cdr3_aa: CASSSGLAGHNEQFF

j_call: TRBJ2-1
clone_size: -
d_call: TRBD2
v_call: TRBV5-1
cdr3_length: 17
cdr3_nt: TGCGCCAGCTATACGACTAGCGGGAGATCTACGCTCGATGAGCAGTTCTTC
cdr3_aa: CASYTTSGRSTLDEQFF